This TCR beta chain was sequenced in a study of cytomegalovirus exposure and HLA in healthy donors. Points from the study as a whole: Reportedly, diagnosis of cytomegalovirus status by the classifier showed high specificity and sensitivity. Among TCR beta chains of equal frequency, HLA-associated ones were more clonally expanded in a later analysis. What a later analysis reportedly showed was that an Asian-associated ancestry cluster had fewer N-insertions than the roughly 670-donor mean. HLA restriction was apparent for most CMV-associated TCR beta chains in a later analysis.

The PCR had 60 Vbeta and 13 Jbeta primers. Profiling relied on immunoSEQ multiplex PCR, and the TCRdb table lists in-frame clones only, not all of them. Among roughly 170,000 clones, roughly 85% were seen once, and the ten largest hold roughly 1.5%. The CDR3 spans 16 residues. Germline V gives CDR1 MGHRA, CDR2 YSYEKL. V lost 0 bases and J lost 5; bases outside the gene matches: 7. Note on this clone: Antigen unknown.

This receptor was taken from a male donor in good health and CMV-seronegative. The chain employs TRBV4-1 and TRBJ2-7, with 10 nucleotides matching TRBD1. Sequenced material: PBMCs. The DNA of the CDR3 is TGCGCCAGCAGCCAAGAGAGGACAGGGGGATCCCACGAGCAGTACTTC. It is translated as CASSQERTGGSHEQYF.